One sample yielded the 31 T cell receptor beta chains listed below, sequenced in a study of CD8 T cells in Susac syndrome. Reverse transcription of roughly 0.45 to 1 ug RNA was performed with random hexamers. In TCRdb, the immunoSEQ multiplex PCR reads were re-called with MiXCR into one record per CDR3 protein. This sample has tens of thousands of distinct CDR3 sequences, with approximately 94% found just once. Sequenced sample: CD8+ T cells from PBMCs. These receptors came from a human donor in good health.

This clonotype showed up just once. CDR3 sequence: CASSIEGRRSYNEQFF. The CDR3 DNA follows: TGTGCCAGTAGTATAGAAGGGAGGAGGTCCTACAATGAGCAGTTCTTC. The V gene is TRBV19, the J gene TRBJ2-1; D possibly corresponds to TRBD2 (6 bases). CDR1 LNHDA and CDR2 SQIVND come from the germline V gene (reference sequence). Trimming removed 0 bases from V and 1 base from J, with 10 bases in between. CDR3 size: 16 residues.

The chain recombines TRBV7-9 with TRBJ2-7; 7 bases fit TRBD1. The germline V gene encodes CDR1 SEHNR and CDR2 FQNEAQ (reference sequence). V dropped 2 bases and J dropped 2; count of bases not matched to a gene: 3. This CDR3 region has 14 residues. The CDR3 region has the DNA TGTGCCAGCAGCTTAAGTACAGGGGCCTACGAGCAGTACTTC. This sequence encodes CASSLSTGAYEQYF.

The V and J genes are TRBV2 and TRBJ1-5; D is ambiguous. The V end lost 2 bases, the J end lost 4 bases, and 15 bases lay between the germline ends. The CDR3 is made up of 16 amino acids. Germline assignment: CDR1 SNHLY and CDR2 FYNNEI. The CDR3 DNA reads as TGTGCCAGCAGTGAATCTTTGGCTTTTGGGAATCAGCCCCAGCATTTT. Protein product: CASSESLAFGNQPQHF.

This clonotype is a singleton in its sample. This chain links TRBV9 with TRBJ2-7; 9 nucleotides match TRBD1. Trimming at V came to 3 bases and at J to 4 bases, leaving 11 bases not matched to a gene. Looked up from germline, CDR1 is SGDLS and CDR2 is YYNGEE. The CDR3 has 16 residues. CDR3 residues: CASSATGTGSIYEQYF. In DNA form, the CDR3 reads TGTGCCAGCAGCGCGACGGGGACAGGGAGTATATACGAGCAGTACTTC.

The chain carries TRBV6-5 and TRBJ2-1, with TRBD2 identical over 12 bases. With V trimmed by 6 bases and J by 4 bases, 7 bases remained unmatched. The germline V gene encodes CDR1 MNHEY and CDR2 SVGAGI. The CDR3 contains 16 residues. CDR3 bases: TGTGCCAGCAGATATCTCACTAGCGGGGGGTACAATGAGCAGTTCTTC. It is translated as CASRYLTSGGYNEQFF.

This chain joins TRBV12-5 and TRBJ2-3; 9 nucleotides match TRBD1. Germline V gene sequence: CDR1 LGHNT, CDR2 FRNRAP. This CDR3 has 16 residues. Trimming at V came to 2 bases and at J to 2 bases, leaving 5 bases not matched to a gene. DNA for the CDR3: TGTGCTAGTGGTTTGCCCCGGGACAGGGCCACAGATACGCAGTATTTT. It is translated as CASGLPRDRATDTQYF.

V and J are TRBV6-1 and TRBJ2-1, with D perhaps TRBD2 (5 bases). V lost 3 bases and J lost 3, with 12 bases in between. Germline CDR1 MNHNS, CDR2 SASEGT. The CDR3 is made up of 15 amino acids. The CDR3 loop reads CASSDTDGLYNEQFF. The CDR3 DNA follows: TGTGCCAGCAGTGACACCGACGGACTCTACAATGAGCAGTTCTTC.

This clonotype appeared a single time. The CDR3 nucleotides read TGTGCCAGCAGCCCTGTTTGGGGGTTGGGTGAAAAACTGTTTTTT. Its translation: CASSPVWGLGEKLFF. The rearrangement uses TRBV14 and TRBJ1-4; D possibly corresponds to TRBD1 (5 bases). Looked up from germline, CDR1 is SGHDN and CDR2 is FVKESK. V was trimmed by 4 bases and J by 7 bases, leaving 16 bases between them. The CDR3 is made up of 15 amino acids.

This chain links TRBV10-3 with TRBJ1-4, with D perhaps matching TRBD1 (5 bases). The V gene's germline CDR1 is ENHRY and CDR2 SYGVKD. The V and J ends lost 3 bases and 0 bases respectively, with 11 bases between them. The CDR3 sequence is 16 residues long. The CDR3 reads CAISDPDSSTNEKLFF. As DNA, the CDR3 is TGTGCCATCAGTGACCCTGACAGCTCAACTAATGAAAAACTGTTTTTT.

The chain combines TRBV27 with TRBJ1-1; no clear D. V dropped 3 bases and J dropped 0 bases, with 11 bases sitting between them. The CDR3 covers 15 residues. Germline V gene lookup returns CDR1 MNHEY and CDR2 SMNVEV (reference sequence). The CDR3 nucleotides read TGTGCCAGCAGTTTGAGTCCTTCGATGAACACTGAAGCTTTCTTT. Protein product: CASSLSPSMNTEAFF.

The chain carries TRBV25-1 and TRBJ2-3, with TRBD2 matching over 10 bases. The trim removed 3 bases at V and 2 bases at J, leaving 14 bases unmatched. This CDR3 has 19 amino acids. Germline CDR1 and CDR2: MGHDK and SYGVNS. The CDR3 loop is CASSDPRHISGGHTDTQYF. CDR3 sequence (DNA): TGTGCCAGCAGTGACCCCCGGCATATTAGCGGGGGGCACACAGATACGCAGTATTTT. Full variable domain (remainder filled in from reference TRBV25-1 and TRBJ2-3): EADIYQTPRYLVIGTGKKITLECSQTMGHDKMYWYQQDPGMELHLIHYSYGVNSTEKGDLSSESTVSRIRTEHFPLTLESARPSHTSQYLCASSDPRHISGGHTDTQYFGPGTRLTVL.

This clonotype has just one count. V is TRBV27 and J is TRBJ2-3; D is unclear. CDR3 length: 13 amino acids. V lost 3 bases to trimming and J lost 6 bases, with 10 bases between them. The V gene's germline CDR1 is MNHEY and CDR2 SMNVEV (reference sequence). The CDR3 DNA is TGTGCCAGCAGTTTTGGGGTTGAGGATACGCAGTATTTT. Its protein is CASSFGVEDTQYF.

The chain couples TRBV4-2 to TRBJ2-5; the match to TRBD1 covers 7 bases. Germline lookup yields CDR1 LGHNA and CDR2 YNFKEQ. The CDR3 covers 15 residues. The V gene end was trimmed by 5 bases and the J gene end by 1 base; junction bases not matched to a gene: 7. Here the CDR3 DNA reads TGTGCCAGCAGCTATCTTGACAGGGCCCAAGAGACCCAGTACTTC. Amino acid sequence: CASSYLDRAQETQYF.

The chain has TRBV9 and TRBJ2-2; TRBD2 aligns across 7 bases. There are 16 residues in the CDR3. Germline V gives CDR1 SGDLS, CDR2 YYNGEE. V trimming: 0 bases; J trimming: 0 bases; junction bases outside the gene matches: 2. The CDR3 protein is CASSVEAGANTGELFF. For the CDR3, the DNA is TGTGCCAGCAGCGTAGAGGCGGGGGCGAACACCGGGGAGCTGTTTTTT.

The chain has TRBV29-1 and TRBJ1-2; 9 positions agree with TRBD1. Germline V gene data show CDR1 as SQVTM and CDR2 as ANQGSEA. V shed 3 bases, J shed 6 bases, and the junction held 8 bases outside the gene matches. There are 14 residues in the CDR3. The CDR3 spells CSVEVTTGGDGYTF. Here the CDR3 DNA reads TGCAGCGTTGAGGTAACGACAGGGGGAGATGGCTACACCTTC.

V usage is TRBV2 and J usage is TRBJ2-5; perhaps TRBD1 as D (6 bases). V shed 6 bases and J shed 3 bases, with 8 bases lying between them. CDR1 SNHLY and CDR2 FYNNEI come from the germline V gene. CDR3 length: 12 amino acids. Here the CDR3 reads CASSRGEETQYF. The CDR3 DNA reads as TGTGCCAGCAGCAGGGGTGAAGAGACCCAGTACTTC.

The rearrangement links TRBV15 to TRBJ2-3; a possible D gene is TRBD1 (6 bases). In germline, CDR1 is LNHNV, CDR2 YYDKDF (reference sequence). Trimming stripped 8 bases from V and 4 bases from J, with 19 bases between. There are 15 residues in the CDR3. This CDR3 is CATQERGSASDTQYF. CDR3 nucleotide sequence: TGTGCCACCCAGGAAAGGGGGTCCGCGTCAGATACGCAGTATTTT.

This chain connects TRBV4-1 to TRBJ2-7; 9 bases fit TRBD1. The germline CDR1 and CDR2 sequences are MGHRA and YSYEKL. This CDR3 comprises 14 residues. V was clipped by 3 bases and J by 4 bases; unmatched bases: 4. The CDR3 region is CASSHGTGSYEQYF. CDR3 DNA: TGCGCCAGCAGCCACGGGACAGGGTCTTACGAGCAGTACTTC.

This chain connects TRBV27 to TRBJ2-1; D perhaps matches TRBD2 (6 bases). CDR3 size: 16 residues. V was trimmed by 3 bases and J by 7 bases, leaving 19 bases between them. The germline CDR1 and CDR2 sequences are MNHEY and SMNVEV (reference sequence). CDR3 in DNA: TGTGCCAGCAGTTTTAATCAGTGGGGGGTATGGAATGAGCAGTTCTTC. This gives the protein CASSFNQWGVWNEQFF.

A single count supports this clonotype. The V gene is TRBV4-2, the J gene TRBJ1-5, with D perhaps matching TRBD1 (5 bases). The CDR3 runs to 16 residues. Germline CDR1 LGHNA, CDR2 YNFKEQ. V lost 0 bases and J 5 bases, leaving 14 bases between the germline ends. The CDR3 region has the DNA TGTGCCAGCAGCCAAGAGGCCTCCGGGGCCTATCAGCCCCAGCATTTT. Amino acids: CASSQEASGAYQPQHF.

The chain links TRBV3-1 to TRBJ2-7; the match to TRBD1 covers 7 bases. CDR3 length equals 14 residues. The V gene end was trimmed by 3 bases and the J gene end by 0 bases; junction bases not matched to a gene: 2. Germline V gene lookup returns CDR1 LGHDT and CDR2 YNNKEL (reference sequence). CDR3: CASSQGQTSYEQYF. As DNA, the CDR3 is TGTGCCAGCAGCCAGGGACAGACCTCCTACGAGCAGTACTTC.

V and J are TRBV7-9 and TRBJ2-7; TRBD1 matches at 9 bases. The CDR3 sequence is 14 residues long. Germline V gene sequence: CDR1 SEHNR, CDR2 FQNEAQ (reference sequence). Unmatched junction bases numbered 8, after V lost 6 bases and J lost 5 bases. CDR3 in amino acids: CASSGTGFKDEQYF. The CDR3 DNA reads as TGTGCCAGCAGTGGGACAGGGTTTAAGGACGAGCAGTACTTC.

The CDR3 sequence is CASSLGGAPEAEQYF. The CDR3 nucleotides read TGTGCCAGCAGCCTAGGAGGGGCCCCGGAGGCCGAGCAGTACTTC. The V and J genes are TRBV7-6 and TRBJ2-7; TRBD2 is a possible D gene (6 bases). CDR3 length: 15 amino acids. V lost 5 bases and J lost 6, with 20 bases in between. Germline CDR1 reads SGHVS; CDR2 reads FNYEAQ.

The V and J genes are TRBV29-1 and TRBJ1-4, with D uncertain. V gave up 5 bases and J gave up 0 bases, with 7 bases separating them. The germline V gene encodes CDR1 SQVTM and CDR2 ANQGSEA. The CDR3 sequence is 13 residues long. The CDR3 DNA follows: TGCAGCGTTTGGGAGGCAACTAATGAAAAACTGTTTTTT. This codes for CSVWEATNEKLFF.

V usage is TRBV5-5 and J usage is TRBJ2-1, with D perhaps being TRBD1 or TRBD2 (5 bases each). Trimming cost V 0 bases and J 8 bases, with 12 bases left between them. The CDR3 is made up of 14 amino acids. CDR1 and CDR2 from the germline V gene are SGHKS and YYEKEE (reference sequence). DNA for the CDR3: TGTGCCAGCAGCTTGGTCGAAAGGGGAGATGAGCAGTTCTTC. Translated: CASSLVERGDEQFF.

CDR3: CASSLAYRTKKNIQYF. CDR3 nucleotides: TGTGCCAGCAGCTTGGCATACAGGACCAAAAAGAACATTCAGTACTTC. This chain joins TRBV7-7 and TRBJ2-4; weak D call: TRBD1 (5 bases). The V and J ends lost 3 bases and 7 bases respectively, with 19 bases between them. This CDR3 has 16 residues. Per the germline V gene, CDR1 is SSHAT and CDR2 is FNYEAQ (reference sequence).

The V and J genes are TRBV28 and TRBJ1-1; a weak D match, TRBD1 (5 bases). CDR1 MDHEN and CDR2 SYDVKM come from the germline V gene. V shed 4 bases and J shed 0 bases, with 12 bases lying between them. The CDR3 runs 15 residues. The CDR3 protein is CASSWGGRLNTEAFF. CDR3 bases: TGTGCCAGCAGTTGGGGGGGACGGTTGAACACTGAAGCTTTCTTT.

The chain joins TRBV10-3 to TRBJ2-7; 7 bases fit TRBD1. Germline assignment: CDR1 ENHRY and CDR2 SYGVKD. The CDR3 contains 12 residues. V dropped 11 bases and J dropped 3; count of bases not matched to a gene: 7. CDR3 residues: CASQGDGYEQYF. CDR3 coding DNA: TGTGCCTCCCAGGGGGATGGCTACGAGCAGTACTTC.

The rearrangement joins TRBV11-2 to TRBJ2-7; 10 nucleotides align to TRBD2. From germline, CDR1 is SGHAT and CDR2 FQNNGV. V dropped 5 bases and J dropped 0; count of bases not matched to a gene: 4. The CDR3 loop spans 15 amino acids. The CDR3: CASSRSGGYSYEQYF. The CDR3 DNA reads as TGTGCCAGCAGCCGTAGCGGGGGGTACTCCTACGAGCAGTACTTC.

The chain employs TRBV27 and TRBJ2-1; TRBD2 is a possible D gene (6 bases). The CDR3 covers 17 residues. V lost 0 bases to trimming and J lost 3 bases, with 15 bases between them. From germline, CDR1 is MNHEY and CDR2 SMNVEV (reference sequence). This CDR3 reads CASSLSPTGDDYNEQFF. The CDR3 bases are TGTGCCAGCAGTTTATCCCCCACGGGGGACGACTACAATGAGCAGTTCTTC.

This chain uses TRBV12-3 or TRBV12-4 with TRBJ2-7; a weak D match, TRBD1 (5 bases). This CDR3 has 13 amino acids. Trimming cost V 1 base and J 5 bases, with 9 bases left between them. DNA for the CDR3: TGTGCCAGCAGTTTAGGCCAGGGCCACGAGCAGTACTTC. Amino acid sequence: CASSLGQGHEQYF.